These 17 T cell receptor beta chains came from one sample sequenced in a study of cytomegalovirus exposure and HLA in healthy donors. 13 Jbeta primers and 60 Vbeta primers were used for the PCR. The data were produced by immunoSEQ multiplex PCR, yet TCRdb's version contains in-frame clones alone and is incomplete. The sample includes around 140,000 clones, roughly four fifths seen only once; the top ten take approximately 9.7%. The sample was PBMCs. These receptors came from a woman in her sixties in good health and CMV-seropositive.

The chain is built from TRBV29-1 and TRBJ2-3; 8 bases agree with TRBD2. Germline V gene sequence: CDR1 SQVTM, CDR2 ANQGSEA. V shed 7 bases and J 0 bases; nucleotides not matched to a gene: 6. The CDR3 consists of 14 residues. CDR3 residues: CSGGLGTSTDTQYF. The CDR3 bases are TGCAGCGGGGGACTAGGAACTAGCACAGATACGCAGTATTTT.

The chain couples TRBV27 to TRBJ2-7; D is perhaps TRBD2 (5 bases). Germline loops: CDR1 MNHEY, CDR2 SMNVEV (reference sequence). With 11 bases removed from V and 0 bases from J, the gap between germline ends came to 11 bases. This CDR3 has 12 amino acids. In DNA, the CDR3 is TGTGCCGGACGACTATTCTCCTACGAGCAGTACTTC. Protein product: CAGRLFSYEQYF.

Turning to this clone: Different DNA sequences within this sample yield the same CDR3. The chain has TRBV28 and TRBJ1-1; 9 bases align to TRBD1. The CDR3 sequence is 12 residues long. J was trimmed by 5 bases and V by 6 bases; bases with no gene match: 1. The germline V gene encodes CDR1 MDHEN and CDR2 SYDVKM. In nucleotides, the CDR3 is TGTGCCAGCAGGACAGGGGGAACTGAAGCTTTCTTT. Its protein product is CASRTGGTEAFF.

CDR3 in amino acids: CASSFRGSGYEQYF. The CDR3 nucleotides are TGTGCCAGCAGTTTCAGGGGAAGCGGTTACGAGCAGTACTTC. This chain uses TRBV28 with TRBJ2-7, with D perhaps matching TRBD1 (6 bases). Trimming stripped 3 bases from V and 4 bases from J, with 13 bases between. This CDR3 comprises 14 residues. CDR1 and CDR2 from the germline V gene are MDHEN and SYDVKM.

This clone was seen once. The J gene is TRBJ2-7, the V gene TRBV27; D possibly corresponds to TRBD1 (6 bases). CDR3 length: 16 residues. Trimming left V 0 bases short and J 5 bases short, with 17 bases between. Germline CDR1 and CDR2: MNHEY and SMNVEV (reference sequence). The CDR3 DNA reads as TGTGCCAGCAGTTTATCGAACCCCGCCAGGGGTCACGAGCAGTACTTC. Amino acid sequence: CASSLSNPARGHEQYF.

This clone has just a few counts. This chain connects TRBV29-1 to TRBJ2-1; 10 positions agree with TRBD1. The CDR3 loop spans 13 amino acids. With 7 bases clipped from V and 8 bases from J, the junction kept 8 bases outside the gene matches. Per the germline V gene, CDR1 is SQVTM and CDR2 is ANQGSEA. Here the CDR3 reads CSGRTGGIDEQFF. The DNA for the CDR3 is TGCAGCGGCCGGACAGGGGGGATCGATGAGCAGTTCTTC.

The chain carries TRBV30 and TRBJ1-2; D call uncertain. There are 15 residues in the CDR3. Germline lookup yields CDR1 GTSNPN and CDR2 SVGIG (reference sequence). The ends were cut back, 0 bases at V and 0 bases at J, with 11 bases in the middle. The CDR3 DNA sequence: TGTGCCTGGAGTGTAAGTGAGATTTCTAACTATGGCTACACCTTC. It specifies CAWSVSEISNYGYTF.

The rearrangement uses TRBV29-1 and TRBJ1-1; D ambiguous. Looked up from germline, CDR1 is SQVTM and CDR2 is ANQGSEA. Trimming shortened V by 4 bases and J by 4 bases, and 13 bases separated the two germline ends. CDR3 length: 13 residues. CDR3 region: CSVVSGSGTEAFF. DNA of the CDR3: TGCAGCGTTGTGTCTGGATCGGGCACTGAAGCTTTCTTT. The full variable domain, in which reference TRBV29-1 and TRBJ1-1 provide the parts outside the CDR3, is SAVISQKPSRDICQRGTSLTIQCQVDSQVTMMFWYRQQPGQSLTLIATANQGSEATYESGFVIDKFPISRPNLTFSTLTVSNMSPEDSSIYLCSVVSGSGTEAFFGQGTRLTVV.

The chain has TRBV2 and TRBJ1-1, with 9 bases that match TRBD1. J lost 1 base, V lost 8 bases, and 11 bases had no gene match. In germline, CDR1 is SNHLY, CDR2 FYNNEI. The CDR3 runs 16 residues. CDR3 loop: CASHRDRALRNTEAFF. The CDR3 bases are TGTGCCAGCCACCGGGACAGGGCTTTACGGAACACTGAAGCTTTCTTT.

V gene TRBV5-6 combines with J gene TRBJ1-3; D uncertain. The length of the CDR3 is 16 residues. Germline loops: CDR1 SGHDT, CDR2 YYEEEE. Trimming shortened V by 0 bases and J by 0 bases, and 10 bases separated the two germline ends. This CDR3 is CASSLVGTVSGNTIYF. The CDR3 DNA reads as TGTGCCAGCAGCTTGGTAGGTACAGTCTCTGGAAACACCATATATTTT.

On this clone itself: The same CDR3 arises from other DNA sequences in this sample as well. The CDR3 DNA reads as TGTGCCAGCGAGACTAGCCTGTCCACTGATACGCAGTATTTT. It codes for CASETSLSTDTQYF. The chain has TRBV6-1 and TRBJ2-3; 7 bases fit TRBD2. Germline trimming cut 8 bases from V and 6 bases from J; bases unmatched to any gene: 11. This CDR3 is 14 amino acids long. Germline V gene sequence: CDR1 MNHNS, CDR2 SASEGT.

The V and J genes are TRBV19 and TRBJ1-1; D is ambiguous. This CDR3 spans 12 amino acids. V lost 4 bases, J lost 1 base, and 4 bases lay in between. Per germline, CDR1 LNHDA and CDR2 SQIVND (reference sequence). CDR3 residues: CASSSANTEAFF. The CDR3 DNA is TGTGCCAGTAGTAGCGCGAACACTGAAGCTTTCTTT.

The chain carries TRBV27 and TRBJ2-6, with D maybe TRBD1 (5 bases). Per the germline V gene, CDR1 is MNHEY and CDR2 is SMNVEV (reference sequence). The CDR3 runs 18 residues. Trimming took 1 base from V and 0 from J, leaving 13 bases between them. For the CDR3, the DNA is TGTGCCAGCAGTTTATTGGCAGGGCCCCTCTCTGGGGCCAACGTCCTGACTTTC. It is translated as CASSLLAGPLSGANVLTF.

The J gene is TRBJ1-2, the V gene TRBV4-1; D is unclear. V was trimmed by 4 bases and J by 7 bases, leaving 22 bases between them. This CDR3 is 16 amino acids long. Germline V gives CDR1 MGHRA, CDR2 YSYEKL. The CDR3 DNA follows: TGCGCCAGCAGCCCGTTTGCGGCTAAGCGAGGGATTGGCTACACCTTC. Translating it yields CASSPFAAKRGIGYTF.

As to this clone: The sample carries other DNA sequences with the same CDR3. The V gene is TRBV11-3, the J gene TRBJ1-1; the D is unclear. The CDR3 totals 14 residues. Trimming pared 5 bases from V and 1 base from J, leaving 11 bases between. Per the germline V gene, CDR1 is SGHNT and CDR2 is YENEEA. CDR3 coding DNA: TGTGCCAGCAGCCCCGGGAGAGAGAACACTGAAGCTTTCTTT. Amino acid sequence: CASSPGRENTEAFF.

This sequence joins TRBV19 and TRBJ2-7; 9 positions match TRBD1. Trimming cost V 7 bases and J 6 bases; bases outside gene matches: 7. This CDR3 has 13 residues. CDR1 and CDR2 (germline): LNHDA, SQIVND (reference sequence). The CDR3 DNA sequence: TGTGCCAGTACCGGGACAGGGTTGCCCGAGCAGTACTTC. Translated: CASTGTGLPEQYF.

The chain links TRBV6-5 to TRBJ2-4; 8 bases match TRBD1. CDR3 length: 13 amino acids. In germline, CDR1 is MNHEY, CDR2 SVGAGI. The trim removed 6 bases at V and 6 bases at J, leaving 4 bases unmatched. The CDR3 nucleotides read TGTGCCAGCAGGAGACAGGGGACAAACATTCAGTACTTC. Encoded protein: CASRRQGTNIQYF.